This T cell receptor (beta chain) was documented in a study of OX40 agonist ivuxolimab in advanced cancers. Turning to the study itself: Among those enrolled, mean age was 60 years (range about 23 to 85) and approximately 80% were male.

Only in-frame clones appear in the TCRdb table, and some are missing; sequencing was by immunoSEQ multiplex PCR. The profile covers about 36,000 clones, with 80% to 85% appearing a single time and 20% to 25% taken by the ten largest. Trimming at V came to 5 bases and at J to 4 bases, leaving 18 bases not matched to a gene. The CDR3 loop spans 18 amino acids. The germline gives CDR1 SGHTA, CDR2 FQGTGA. Sequenced material: CD4+ or CD8+ T cells sorted from blood, taken in a trial of the OX40 agonist ivuxolimab. The J gene is TRBJ2-3, the V gene TRBV7-3; 7 nucleotides line up with TRBD2. The source is an adult with an advanced solid tumor such as melanoma, head and neck, liver or kidney cancer. The DNA of the CDR3 is TGTGCCAGCAGCCCTCTGGGGGGAGACACCCGGGGGGCAGATACGCAGTATTTT. Translating it yields CASSPLGGDTRGADTQYF. Drawing the rest from reference TRBV7-3 and TRBJ2-3, the complete variable domain is GAGVSQTPSNKVTEKGKYVELRCDPISGHTALYWYRQSLGQGPEFLIYFQGTGAADDSGLPNDRFFAVRPEGSVSTLKIQRTERGDSAVYLCASSPLGGDTRGADTQYFGPGTRLTVL.